The 10 T cell receptor beta chains in this list originate from one sample, sequenced in a study of shared clonotypes between healthy human individuals. Terminally differentiated effector memory CD45RA+ cells were excluded by CCR7 positive selection of CD45RO-negative cells. Libraries were prepared by immunoSEQ multiplex PCR; TCRdb keeps only in-frame clonotypes and omits some of them. Found here are 1.5 million to 2.5 million clones, 85% to 95% of them singletons; the top ten hold 1% to 1.5%. The material sequenced was naive CD8+ T cells sorted from blood. The source of these receptors is a man aged 18 to 35 in good health.

In regard to this clone: The sample contains more than one DNA sequence encoding this CDR3. This chain uses TRBV7-9 with TRBJ2-7; possibly TRBD1 for D (5 bases). Germline CDR1 SEHNR, CDR2 FQNEAQ (reference sequence). The CDR3 consists of 13 residues. Deletions cut 5 bases from V and 2 bases from J, with 10 bases between. For the CDR3, the DNA is TGTGCCAGCAGCCTCGACAGTACCTACGAGCAGTACTTC. Residues: CASSLDSTYEQYF.

About this clone itself: The same CDR3 can be traced to other DNA sequences in this sample. In DNA, the CDR3 is TGCGCCAGCAGCCAAGAGGGGCTAGCGGCGAACACCGGGGAGCTGTTTTTT. Protein product: CASSQEGLAANTGELFF. J is TRBJ2-2 and V is TRBV4-3, with 7 bases identical to TRBD2. The trim removed 0 bases at V and 0 bases at J, leaving 4 bases unmatched. The length of the CDR3 is 17 residues. The germline V gene encodes CDR1 LGHNA and CDR2 YSLEER.

Turning to this clone: The same CDR3 can be traced to other DNA sequences in this sample. The CDR3 reads CAWSLDSGNTIYF. The CDR3 region has the DNA TGTGCCTGGAGTCTGGACTCTGGAAACACCATATATTTT. The chain has TRBV30 and TRBJ1-3; D remains ambiguous. Germline loops: CDR1 GTSNPN, CDR2 SVGIG (reference sequence). V was pared by 2 bases and J by 0 bases, with 5 bases between. This CDR3 is 13 amino acids long.

The rearrangement links TRBV18 to TRBJ2-3, with TRBD2 as a possible D gene (5 bases). CDR1 is KGHSH, CDR2 LQKENI, per germline. The CDR3 length is 15 residues. V was shortened by 0 bases and J by 2 bases, with 9 bases between the two germline ends. The CDR3 sequence: CASSPPVGLTDTQYF. CDR3 bases: TGTGCCAGCTCACCACCGGTAGGACTCACAGATACGCAGTATTTT.

The chain joins TRBV5-8 to TRBJ1-1; no firm D call. CDR1 SGHTS and CDR2 YDEGEE come from the germline V gene. The CDR3 extends over 15 amino acids. Trimming took off 0 bases at V and 0 bases at J, with 9 bases between the two ends. CDR3 sequence reads: CASSLAGSMNTEAFF. The CDR3 coding sequence is TGTGCCAGCAGCTTGGCCGGGTCCATGAACACTGAAGCTTTCTTT.

The rearrangement joins TRBV10-1 to TRBJ2-7; 7 nucleotides match TRBD2. The V gene's germline CDR1 is WNHNN and CDR2 SYGVQD (reference sequence). This CDR3 has 16 residues. V gave up 1 base and J gave up 2 bases; unmatched junction bases: 8. The CDR3 region is CASSEFGEGKTYEQYF. The CDR3 DNA follows: TGCGCCAGCAGTGAGTTTGGGGAGGGTAAGACCTACGAGCAGTACTTC.

CDR3 sequence reads: CASSEDDVNQPQHF. CDR3 bases: TGTGCCAGCAGTGAAGACGACGTCAATCAGCCCCAGCATTTT. The V call is TRBV6-1, the J call TRBJ1-5; D not certain. The CDR3 runs to 14 residues. The germline V and J ends were trimmed by 1 base and 3 bases, with 7 bases remaining between them. The germline gives CDR1 MNHNS, CDR2 SASEGT.

This chain joins TRBV9 and TRBJ1-2; 7 bases are a match to TRBD1. Germline CDR1 and CDR2: SGDLS and YYNGEE. The length of the CDR3 is 15 residues. Unmatched junction bases numbered 8, after V lost 4 bases and J lost 2 bases. The CDR3 reads CASSTGTDLNYGYTF. The CDR3 DNA follows: TGTGCCAGCAGCACTGGGACAGATTTGAACTATGGCTACACCTTC.

The CDR3 bases are TGTGCCAGTAGTACCCCGGCGGGTTGGTCCTACGAGCAGTACTTC. It is translated as CASSTPAGWSYEQYF. The chain joins TRBV19 to TRBJ2-7; a weak D match, TRBD2 (5 bases). Germline CDR1 LNHDA, CDR2 SQIVND (reference sequence). Trimming took 4 bases from V and 1 from J, leaving 14 bases between them. CDR3 size: 15 residues.

The chain couples TRBV7-8 to TRBJ1-1; tentative D call: TRBD1 (6 bases). The CDR3 is 15 amino acids. Trimming shortened V by 4 bases and J by 6 bases, and 18 bases separated the two germline ends. Germline-derived CDR1 and CDR2 are SGHVS and FQNEAQ. CDR3 protein: CASSSLSTNRAEAFF. The CDR3 DNA sequence: TGTGCCAGCAGCTCGTTATCGACTAACAGGGCTGAAGCTTTCTTT.